One T cell receptor beta chain is described in this entry. These data are taken from a study of T cell repertoires in cytomegalovirus infection. TCRdb re-called the reads with MiXCR, one entry per CDR3 protein. The repertoire holds 630,000 or so distinct CDR3 sequences, with 24% as singletons. The germline V gene encodes CDR1 MNHEY and CDR2 SVGEGT. V gave up 0 bases and J gave up 0 bases; unmatched junction bases: 2. The CDR3 loop spans 16 amino acids. The chain carries TRBV6-2 or TRBV6-3 and TRBJ2-5, with TRBD2 identical over 9 bases. The sequenced sample consisted of CD8+ T cells from PBMCs. The TCR sequence derives from a human donor in good health (CMV status not recorded). Some clones in this sample may be carry-over from other donors' samples. CDR3 DNA sequence: TGTGCCAGCAGTTACTCGGTAGCGGGGGACCAAGAGACCCAGTACTTC. Encoded protein: CASSYSVAGDQETQYF.